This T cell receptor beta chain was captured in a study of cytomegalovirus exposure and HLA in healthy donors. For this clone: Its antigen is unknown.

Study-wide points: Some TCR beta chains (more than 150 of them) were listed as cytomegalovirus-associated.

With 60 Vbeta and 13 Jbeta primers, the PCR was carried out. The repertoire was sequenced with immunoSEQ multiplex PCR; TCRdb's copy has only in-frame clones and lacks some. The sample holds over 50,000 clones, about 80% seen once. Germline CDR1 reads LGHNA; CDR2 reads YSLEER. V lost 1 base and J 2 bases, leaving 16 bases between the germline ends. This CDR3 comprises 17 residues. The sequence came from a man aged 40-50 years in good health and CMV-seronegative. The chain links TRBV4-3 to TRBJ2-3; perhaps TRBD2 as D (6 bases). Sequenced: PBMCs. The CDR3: CASSQAPGLPYTDTQYF. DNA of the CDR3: TGCGCCAGCAGCCAAGCCCCGGGACTCCCCTACACAGATACGCAGTATTTT.